This T cell receptor beta chain was sequenced during a study of blood T cell repertoires in COVID-19 (dated by TCRdb to 2019 to 2021). Regarding the research as a whole: The collaborator samples originated in the United States, Italy and Spain and spanned the acute and convalescent phases of COVID-19. The prospective study material was composed of cDNA or gDNA derived from T cells, B-cell-depleted T cells, or PBMCs. Subjects who had been exposed to COVID-19, were actively infected with it, or had recovered from it provided the deeply sampled blood TCRbeta repertoires that made up the dataset. The repertoires were released in a freely available public database meant as a resource for research on the immune response to SARS-CoV-2. Samples were obtained from the ongoing ImmuneRACE study (first 160 participants) and from 1,254 subjects provided by 6 global collaborators. A de-identified subject ID, COVID-19 status, age in years and sex were almost always included in the sample metadata. Where available, HLA class I and class II types were obtained from metadata supplied by the sample provider rather than from assay-based typing. Points the paper makes about the study in general: The quantity of clinical and demographic metadata differed by source and by participant and was supplied without curation.

Based on the germline V gene, the CDR1 and CDR2 sequences are MDHEN and SYDVKM. There are 16 amino acids in the CDR3, from cysteine to phenylalanine inclusive. This entry keeps only the CDR3 DNA: 48 bases, framed from base 1. The germline V and J ends show losses of 5 bases and 6 bases respectively, and no gene match explains 9 bases of the junction. The collaborating institutions used their own protocols to collect whole blood in K2EDTA tubes. For TCRbeta analysis, collaborator samples were shipped as frozen whole blood, as isolated PBMCs, or as DNA extracted from either sample type. Regarding this clone: Its target antigen remains unknown. The input lacks base qualities; no much larger clone sits a single base away.

TCRbeta CDR3 regions were amplified from genomic DNA by means of the immunoSEQ Assay, a bias-controlled multiplex PCR. In the authors' own workflow: Within the assay, amplification of reference gene primers was used to estimate how many nucleated cells each sample contained. To quantify the absolute abundance of each unique TCRbeta CDR3 rearrangement, sequence reads were collapsed and filtered. For each sample, productive Simpson clonality was calculated by taking the square root of Simpson's diversity index across productive rearrangements. The immuneACCESS repertoire file appears here via TCRdb, limited to in-frame rearrangements. These files lack a portion of the clones; in checked studies, under half of the deficit traces to unresolved V genes, and the cause of the others is not known. V, J and clone size reflect that table, while D and trimming were determined from the DNA. Recorded for this sample are 70,000 to 80,000 clones; approximately 90% of them occurred a single time. Clones ranked in the top ten supply approximately 4.8% of the sample.

The sample was peripheral blood. Recombination connected TRBV28 to TRBJ1-5; 11 junctional bases match TRBD1. This TCR derives from a woman aged 55-75 years with active COVID-19. The DNA is TGTGCCAGCAGTGGGGGGACAGGGGGAGGGAGTCAGCCCCAGCATTTT. This gives the protein CASSGGTGGGSQPQHF.